A single sample gave rise to the 30 T cell receptor beta chains below, sequenced in a study of T cells in Graves' hyperthyroidism and ophthalmopathy. Template material for amplifying TCR beta CDR3 regions consisted of RNA transcripts. With the HTBI primer set, the TCR CDR3 went through a first round of RT-PCR. One entry per CDR3 protein, called by TCRdb with MiXCR from the multiplex PCR reads. The sample shows hundreds of thousands of distinct CDR3 sequences, roughly 40% of them seen only once. Sequencing was performed on blood. The receptors come from a man younger than 30 with Graves' hyperthyroidism.

The table lists this clonotype with many counts. The V gene is TRBV10-3, the J gene TRBJ1-1; D is unresolved. CDR3 length equals 11 residues. Trimming removed 2 bases at V and 8 bases at J, with 6 bases between. Germline CDR1 reads ENHRY; CDR2 reads SYGVKD. The CDR3 region has the DNA TGTGCCATCAGTGAGCTAGGGGAAGCTTTCTTT. Translation: CAISELGEAFF.

At least ten counts were recorded for this clonotype. The V and J genes are TRBV7-2 and TRBJ1-5, with TRBD1 matching 7 bases. The V gene end was trimmed by 5 bases and the J gene end by 3 bases; junction bases not matched to a gene: 7. Germline lookup yields CDR1 SGHTA and CDR2 FQGNSA. There are 15 residues in the CDR3. The CDR3 DNA reads TGTGCCAGCAGCCAGTCGGGACAGATCAATCAGCCCCAGCATTTT. This sequence encodes CASSQSGQINQPQHF.

Ten or more counts support this clonotype. The chain links TRBV20-1 to TRBJ1-6; D gene unclear. CDR3 length: 13 amino acids. V dropped 3 bases and J dropped 8 bases, with 11 bases sitting between them. Per the germline V gene, CDR1 is DFQATT and CDR2 is SNEGSKA (reference sequence). CDR3 nucleotide sequence: TGCAGTGCTAGCGAAGGACGGGATTCACCCCTCCACTTT. Its translation: CSASEGRDSPLHF.

This clonotype was picked up many times. The CDR3 spells CASSSGGTRERETQYF. The DNA for the CDR3 is TGTGCCAGCAGCTCGGGTGGGACTAGAGAAAGGGAGACCCAGTACTTC. The chain links TRBV7-8 to TRBJ2-5; TRBD2 matches 8 bases. The CDR3 consists of 16 residues. Trimming at V came to 4 bases and at J to 5 bases, leaving 12 bases not matched to a gene. The germline V gene has CDR1 SGHVS and CDR2 FQNEAQ.

This CDR3 is CASSPIHSPLHF. DNA for the CDR3: TGTGCCAGCAGCCCCATACATTCACCCCTCCACTTT. The chain recombines TRBV4-2 with TRBJ1-6; D is unclear. The V end lost 4 bases, the J end lost 8 bases, and 6 bases lay between the germline ends. This CDR3 spans 12 amino acids. Germline CDR1 LGHNA, CDR2 YNFKEQ.

This clonotype occurred many times. J is TRBJ1-2 and V is TRBV27; D might be TRBD1 (5 bases). The V and J ends lost 0 bases and 4 bases respectively, with 9 bases between them. The germline V gene encodes CDR1 MNHEY and CDR2 SMNVEV (reference sequence). The CDR3 runs 14 residues. CDR3 nucleotide sequence: TGTGCCAGCAGTTTATCGGTGGGGGGCTATGGCTACACCTTC. This gives the protein CASSLSVGGYGYTF.

This chain connects TRBV9 to TRBJ2-7, with D maybe TRBD1 (5 bases). The germline V gene encodes CDR1 SGDLS and CDR2 YYNGEE. This CDR3 spans 14 amino acids. Between the trimmed V and J ends, which lost 4 bases and 2 bases, there was a span of 13 bases. The CDR3 coding sequence is TGTGCCAGCAGCTCCCCCAGGGTACCCTACGAGCAGTACTTC. This gives the protein CASSSPRVPYEQYF.

Notes on this clonotype: A much larger clonotype is one base distant, so this may be a read error. The CDR3 DNA sequence: TGCGCCAGCCGCGAGGGACTGCCTTTCGGGGAGCTGTTTTTT. This gives the protein CASREGLPFGELFF. V usage is TRBV10-2 and J usage is TRBJ2-2; the D gene is possibly TRBD2 (6 bases). CDR1 and CDR2 (germline): WSHSY, SAAADI. CDR3 length equals 14 residues. Trimming stripped 8 bases from V and 7 bases from J, with 17 bases between.

V is TRBV15 and J is TRBJ1-1, with D tentatively TRBD1 (6 bases). CDR1 is LNHNV and CDR2 is YYDKDF in the germline V gene (reference sequence). This CDR3 spans 13 amino acids. V lost 8 bases and J 1 base, leaving 11 bases between the germline ends. The chain's CDR3 is CATLGGGNTEAFF. CDR3 in DNA: TGTGCCACCCTGGGAGGGGGGAACACTGAAGCTTTCTTT.

The table lists this clonotype with a few counts. The chain has TRBV9 and TRBJ1-1, with D possibly TRBD1 on 6 matching bases. CDR3 length: 14 residues. The germline V gene encodes CDR1 SGDLS and CDR2 YYNGEE. Trimming removed 4 bases from V and 3 bases from J, with 13 bases in between. The CDR3 nucleotides are TGTGCCAGCAGCTCGATTCACAGGGACACTGAAGCTTTCTTT. The encoded protein is CASSSIHRDTEAFF.

The chain links TRBV7-2 to TRBJ2-7; D remains unclear. With 5 bases removed from V and 7 bases from J, the gap between germline ends came to 12 bases. The CDR3 is made up of 12 amino acids. Germline V gene data show CDR1 as SGHTA and CDR2 as FQGNSA. This chain's CDR3 is CASSPSNGEQYF. CDR3 coding DNA: TGTGCCAGCAGCCCCTCGAACGGGGAGCAGTACTTC.

This clonotype was detected many times. This rearrangement joins TRBV25-1 to TRBJ2-7; 11 nucleotides align to TRBD1. Germline CDR1 reads MGHDK; CDR2 reads SYGVNS. The J segment lost 2 bases and the V segment lost 4 bases, leaving 7 bases of the junction unmatched. The CDR3 is 16 residues long. The CDR3 DNA sequence: TGTGCCAGCAGTGCGGAGGGGACAGGGGGAACCTACGAGCAGTACTTC. Amino acid sequence: CASSAEGTGGTYEQYF.

The CDR3 DNA follows: TGTGCCAGCGTTGACTCCGGTTACGAGCAGTACTTC. It is translated as CASVDSGYEQYF. The chain couples TRBV10-3 to TRBJ2-7; D remains ambiguous. The CDR3 contains 12 residues. Germline CDR1 ENHRY, CDR2 SYGVKD. V lost 10 bases to trimming and J lost 4 bases, with 14 bases between them.

V usage is TRBV2 and J usage is TRBJ1-4; 10 bases align to TRBD1. From germline, CDR1 is SNHLY and CDR2 FYNNEI. The V gene end was trimmed by 6 bases and the J gene end by 6 bases; junction bases not matched to a gene: 7. This CDR3 spans 15 amino acids. CDR3: CASRLTGTGDEKLFF. The CDR3 DNA reads TGTGCCAGCAGGCTTACTGGGACAGGGGATGAAAAACTGTTTTTT.

The chain links TRBV19 to TRBJ1-1; 8 nucleotides line up with TRBD1. The germline CDR1 and CDR2 sequences are LNHDA and SQIVND (reference sequence). J gave up 4 bases and V 9 bases, and 13 bases lay outside the gene matches. The CDR3 has 15 residues. The CDR3 bases are TGTGCCAGCAGTTTAGGACAGGGACGGGGCACTGAAGCTTTCTTT. Its translation: CASSLGQGRGTEAFF.

The chain recombines TRBV29-1 with TRBJ1-5; 8 bases are a match to TRBD1. Trimming removed 5 bases from V and 4 bases from J; junction bases left unmatched: 4. The CDR3 runs to 13 residues. Germline V gives CDR1 SQVTM, CDR2 ANQGSEA. CDR3 DNA: TGCAGCGTTAGGACAGGGAGGAATCAGCCCCAGCATTTT. This sequence encodes CSVRTGRNQPQHF.

In this sample, this clonotype turned up many times. The gene calls are TRBV20-1 and TRBJ1-5; 8 nucleotides align to TRBD1. CDR1 and CDR2 (germline): DFQATT, SNEGSKA (reference sequence). The V and J ends lost 3 bases and 7 bases, in that order; junction bases with no gene match: 5. This CDR3 has 13 amino acids. CDR3 nucleotide sequence: TGCAGTGCTAGGGACAGGGTATACCAGCCCCAGCATTTT. It encodes CSARDRVYQPQHF.

The rearrangement uses TRBV10-1 and TRBJ1-2, with D maybe TRBD1 (5 bases). V shed 7 bases and J shed 7 bases, with 16 bases lying between them. This CDR3 region has 13 residues. Germline assignment: CDR1 WNHNN and CDR2 SYGVQD (reference sequence). The CDR3 spells CASTGGTVIGYTF. CDR3 bases: TGCGCCAGCACTGGCGGGACGGTGATTGGCTACACCTTC.

The chain recombines TRBV20-1 with TRBJ2-7, with D unresolved. Per the germline V gene, CDR1 is DFQATT and CDR2 is SNEGSKA (reference sequence). Trimming took off 4 bases at V and 2 bases at J, with 12 bases between the two ends. CDR3 length: 13 residues. The CDR3 reads CSAKDKGTYEQYF. CDR3 nucleotide sequence: TGCAGTGCTAAAGACAAAGGGACCTACGAGCAGTACTTC.

The chain recombines TRBV7-9 with TRBJ1-1; tentatively, D is TRBD1 (5 bases). The CDR3 consists of 14 residues. Trimming pared 5 bases from V and 2 bases from J, leaving 12 bases between. Germline assignment: CDR1 SEHNR and CDR2 FQNEAQ (reference sequence). The CDR3 here is CASSTGQFNTEAFF. In nucleotides, the CDR3 is TGTGCCAGCAGCACTGGACAATTCAACACTGAAGCTTTCTTT.

CDR3 amino acids: CASSFERAYEQYF. CDR3 DNA sequence: TGTGCCAGCAGTTTCGAGAGGGCCTACGAGCAGTACTTC. This chain connects TRBV7-9 to TRBJ2-7; the D gene is possibly TRBD2 (5 bases). The CDR3 consists of 13 residues. V lost 6 bases, J lost 2 bases, and 11 bases lay in between. Germline V gives CDR1 SEHNR, CDR2 FQNEAQ (reference sequence). The complete variable domain, with remaining parts taken from reference TRBV7-9 and TRBJ2-7, reads DTGVSQNPRHKITKRGQNVTFRCDPISEHNRLYWYRQTLGQGPEFLTYFQNEAQLEKSRLLSDRFSAERPKGSFSTLEIQRTEQGDSAMYLCASSFERAYEQYFGPGTRLTVT.

As regards this clonotype: This may arise from a read error, as a much more abundant clone is one base away. The chain recombines TRBV20-1 with TRBJ2-7, with a weak D call TRBD2 (6 bases). CDR1 is DFQATT and CDR2 is SNEGSKA in the germline V gene (reference sequence). V was cut by 4 bases and J by 5 bases, with 15 bases left in between. This CDR3 spans 13 amino acids. CDR3 residues: CSATREWGHEQYF. Here the CDR3 DNA reads TGCAGTGCTACTCGGGAGTGGGGCCACGAGCAGTACTTC.

This rearrangement joins TRBV20-1 to TRBJ1-1, with D possibly matching TRBD1 (6 bases). Trimming shortened V by 4 bases and J by 1 base, and 13 bases separated the two germline ends. Germline V gene lookup returns CDR1 DFQATT and CDR2 SNEGSKA (reference sequence). This CDR3 is 14 amino acids long. CDR3 region: CSAIPGHQNTEAFF. The CDR3 DNA sequence: TGCAGTGCTATCCCGGGACACCAGAACACTGAAGCTTTCTTT.

CDR3 coding DNA: TGTGCCAGCAGTCTGGAGACAGGGGCTAACTATGGCTACACCTTC. Translation gives CASSLETGANYGYTF. This chain uses TRBV12-3 or TRBV12-4 with TRBJ1-2; 8 nucleotides agree with TRBD1. The CDR3 consists of 15 residues. The V and J ends lost 5 bases and 0 bases, in that order; junction bases with no gene match: 5.

This rearrangement joins TRBV12-3 or TRBV12-4 to TRBJ2-7, with D maybe TRBD2 (6 bases). The CDR3 covers 15 residues. Trimming took 6 bases from V and 0 from J, leaving 15 bases between them. This chain's CDR3 is CASRQRLESSYEQYF. The CDR3 DNA follows: TGTGCCAGCAGGCAGCGACTAGAGAGCTCCTACGAGCAGTACTTC.

The chain is built from TRBV7-9 and TRBJ2-7; D uncertain. Per the germline V gene, CDR1 is SEHNR and CDR2 is FQNEAQ (reference sequence). The CDR3 spans 12 residues. V was clipped by 4 bases and J by 7 bases, with 11 bases between them. CDR3 sequence (DNA): TGTGCCAGCAGCTCCCCATACGATGAGCAGTACTTC. This gives the protein CASSSPYDEQYF.

This chain connects TRBV6-1 to TRBJ2-2; 10 positions match TRBD1. The CDR3 totals 15 residues. The germline gives CDR1 MNHNS, CDR2 SASEGT. V trimming: 6 bases; J trimming: 6 bases; junction bases outside the gene matches: 7. The CDR3 sequence: CASSRDRGVAGELFF. The DNA of the CDR3 is TGTGCCAGCAGCCGGGACAGGGGAGTCGCCGGGGAGCTGTTTTTT.

This clonotype was picked up many times. The chain couples TRBV25-1 to TRBJ1-2; 8 nucleotides align to TRBD1. V was clipped by 4 bases and J by 8 bases; unmatched bases: 6. Germline CDR1 reads MGHDK; CDR2 reads SYGVNS. The CDR3 extends over 13 amino acids. CDR3 sequence: CASSVSGGEGYTF. Here the CDR3 DNA reads TGTGCCAGCAGTGTGTCAGGGGGCGAGGGCTACACCTTC.

The chain recombines TRBV15 with TRBJ2-2; D may be TRBD1 (6 bases). V was shortened by 1 base and J by 4 bases, with 16 bases between the two germline ends. From germline, CDR1 is LNHNV and CDR2 YYDKDF (reference sequence). This CDR3 spans 17 amino acids. The CDR3 coding sequence is TGTGCCACCAGCAGAGGATCCAGGGGATCCAGCACCGGGGAGCTGTTTTTT. The encoded protein is CATSRGSRGSSTGELFF. Variable domain in full (rest from reference TRBV15 and TRBJ2-2): DAMVIQNPRYQVTQFGKPVTLSCSQTLNHNVMYWYQQKSSQAPKLLFHYYDKDFNNEADTPDNFQSRRPNTSFCFLDIRSPGLGDTAMYLCATSRGSRGSSTGELFFGEGSRLTVL.

This clonotype has a count of ten or more. The V gene is TRBV29-1, the J gene TRBJ2-2; D perhaps matches TRBD1 (5 bases). Trimming left V 6 bases short and J 6 bases short, with 14 bases between. This CDR3 has 13 amino acids. Germline loops: CDR1 SQVTM, CDR2 ANQGSEA. The DNA for the CDR3 is TGCAGCGTCTACCAGGGAAGGGCCGGGGAGCTGTTTTTT. Its translation is CSVYQGRAGELFF.